This TCR beta chain was captured in a study of T cell responses to AZD1222 COVID-19 vaccine. Overall study findings and caveats: Every sample of the repertoires postdated the peak T cell response. Spike-specific TCR depth and breadth grew after two AZD1222 doses.

Germline CDR1 SNHLY, CDR2 FYNNEI. With V trimmed by 3 bases and J by 4 bases, 3 bases remained unmatched. The CDR3 length is 14 residues. The assay was immunoSEQ multiplex PCR, and TCRdb's table has in-frame clones only and misses some. This table holds more than 95,000 clones, approximately 86% found once. For this clone: The antigen is not known.

The source is an adult who received the MenACWY meningococcal vaccine as a control. The chain links TRBV2 to TRBJ2-1; 7 bases line up with TRBD1. Sample: peripheral blood, taken 28 days after the second dose of the MenACWY control vaccine. The CDR3 nucleotides read TGTGCCAGCAGTGATGGGACAGCATACAATGAGCAGTTCTTC. Translating it yields CASSDGTAYNEQFF. The variable domain in full, completed from reference TRBV2 and TRBJ2-1, reads EPEVTQTPSHQVTQMGQEVILRCVPISNHLYFYWYRQILGQKVEFLVSFYNNEISEKSEIFDDQFSVERPDGSNFTLKIRSTKLEDSAMYFCASSDGTAYNEQFFGPGTRLTVL.